Reported below is one T cell receptor (beta chain). The antigen it binds to is not known. The record has no base qualities; no much larger clone is one base away. The library was made by the immunoSEQ multiplex PCR assay. DNA from the cultured, isolated CD4+ T cells was subjected to TCR beta CDR3 sequencing. Under the source paper's analysis protocol: The analysis removed non-productive TCR sequences, trimmed reads to the CDR3 region, and retained only CDR3s that were 7 or more amino acids long. Antigen-specific clonotypes were identified with the MANAFEST web app by comparing expansion in peptide wells against reference cultures. Positive clones required FDR<0.05 expansion versus reference and all other wells, odds ratio above 5, and frequency above 0.1% in two replicate wells. A clonotype was called cross-reactive if it was significantly expanded both in SARS-CoV-2 spike wells and in at least one common cold coronavirus spike condition. Levenshtein distance calculated with the stringdist R package was used to assess CDR3 similarity, and unrooted trees were constructed with ape in R 3.6.1. TCRdb stores this immuneACCESS table with in-frame sequences only. Part of the clones is absent; in the studies checked, under half of the shortfall reflects unresolved V genes, and no reason is known for the rest. V and J calls and clone size are given by that table; D and trimming were obtained from the DNA. The sample table shows approximately 33,000 clones, and about 78% are seen once. Approximately 15% of the sample is taken by the ten largest.

These data are taken from a study of vaccination effects on CD4 cells after COVID-19 (dated by TCRdb to between 2020 and 2023). Describing the broader study: Each participant got two doses of an mRNA SARS-CoV-2 vaccine, either BNT162b2 or mRNA-1273. SARS-CoV-2 spike-specific CD4+ TCR repertoires from before and after mRNA vaccination were compared in COVID-19 convalescent patients and in infection-naive vaccine recipients. The Oncomine TCR Beta short-read assay on an Illumina iSeq 100 was used to sequence cultures from other donors in the study. In two convalescent patients, pre-vaccine samples were collected 16 days and one week ahead of the first dose, 142 and 148 days after COVID-19 diagnosis. The full study included some 10 COVID-19 convalescent patients and a handful of SARS-CoV-2-naive healthy vaccine recipients. General conclusions and limits of the study: Among convalescent patients, the spike-reactive repertoire after vaccination was made up mainly of new vaccine-induced clones that were largely distinct from the clones induced by infection. Only a small number of convalescent patients were included, and no early post-infection timepoints were available, which limited the study. Both infection-induced and vaccine-induced clones contracted markedly at late post-vaccination timepoints, which is consistent with waning T cell responses.

In the ViraFEST assay, PBMC were stimulated with viral peptide pools, and antigen-specific CD4+ T cell clonotypes were then identified by expansion using TCR sequencing. After about 10 days of culture, CD4+ T cells were isolated with the EasySep CD4+ T cell isolation kit. Convalescent patients had PCR-confirmed SARS-CoV-2 infection between March and December 2020, before Alpha, Beta and Delta variants emerged in the United States. Each well held roughly 2 million PBMC cultured in IMDM containing roughly 5% human AB serum, roughly 9.9 IU/ml IL-2 and gentamicin, along with about 10 ug/ml peptides. Half of the culture medium was replaced with fresh IL-2-containing medium on days 3 and 7. Unless noted otherwise, every peptide stimulation condition was grown in triplicate wells. PBMC were separated from whole blood using Ficoll-Paque Plus gradient centrifugation and were then either cryopreserved at -140C or used fresh. The spike proteins of SARS-CoV-2 and of the common cold coronaviruses HCoV-NL63, HCoV-OC43 and HCoV-229E were spanned by overlapping peptide pools. Genomic DNA was extracted from cultured CD4+ T cells with the QIAamp micro DNA kit.

V sheds 3 bases and J sheds 3 bases, leaving 13 bases between their ends. The CDR3, from cysteine to phenylalanine, totals 15 residues. Solely the CDR3 DNA is kept, with 45 bases framed from the first base. Via the germline V gene, CDR1 is KGHSH and CDR2 LQKENI. The sequence links TRBV18 to TRBJ2-3; D gene: possibly TRBD1, on 5 matching bases. Material: CD4+ T cells from PBMCs cultured with HCoV-NL63 spike peptides, obtained before COVID-19 vaccination. What this sample's cell subset or site label stands for: HCoV-NL63 spike overlapping peptide pool stimulation. The receptor was derived from a human donor who had a prior SARS-CoV-2 infection. The sequenced DNA: TGTGCCAGCTCACCTAGGACATCAGGTACAGATACGCAGTATTTT. It translates as CASSPRTSGTDTQYF.